The rows below give T cell receptor beta chains drawn from one sample of a study of blood T cell repertoires in COVID-19. The method was immunoSEQ multiplex PCR; TCRdb's version includes in-frame clones alone and lacks a portion of them. The sample consists of 200,000 to 250,000 clones, less than 90% of them appearing once. Sequenced sample: peripheral blood. Receptor source: a woman between 65 and 79 years old with active or convalescent COVID-19. Each CDR3 is given with its conserved first and last residue. D genes are given only for firm matches. Some rows have no size entry. The others give once, few or many, or a class for an expanded clone.

TRBV3-1/TRBV3-2,TRBJ1-1,few,.,CASSGDGGTNTEAFF,TGTGCCAGCAGCGGGGACGGGGGGACGAACACTGAAGCTTTCTTT
TRBV18,TRBJ2-5,.,.,CASSLDREAQYF,TGTGCCAGCTCACTCGACAGGGAGGCCCAGTACTTC
TRBV4-3,TRBJ1-2,.,.,CASSQGQGGHYGYTF,TGCGCCAGCAGCCAAGGTCAGGGAGGGCACTATGGCTACACCTTC
TRBV5-1,TRBJ1-2,.,.,CASSLLDFDGYTF,TGCGCCAGCAGCTTGCTGGACTTCGATGGCTACACCTTC
TRBV6-1,TRBJ1-3,.,.,CASSEKPSPGNTIYF,TGTGCCAGCAGTGAAAAGCCGTCACCTGGAAACACCATATATTTT
TRBV7-2,TRBJ1-1,.,TRBD1,CASSTGQGWTEAFF,TGTGCCAGCAGCACTGGACAGGGGTGGACTGAAGCTTTCTTT
TRBV5-4,TRBJ2-5,.,.,CASSLGGAATAGTQYF,TGTGCCAGCAGCTTGGGGGGTGCGGCGACCGCGGGGACCCAGTACTTC
TRBV7-9,TRBJ2-3,.,TRBD2,CASSSLAGVGDTQYF,TGTGCCAGCAGCTCTCTAGCGGGGGTGGGAGATACGCAGTATTTT
TRBV5-6,TRBJ2-3,.,.,CASGEVWREYLDTQYF,TGTGCCAGCGGTGAGGTATGGCGGGAATACCTGGATACGCAGTATTTT
TRBV7-2,TRBJ2-7,.,.,CASSSTIAYEQYF,TGTGCCAGCAGCTCGACTATTGCCTACGAGCAGTACTTC
TRBV18,TRBJ1-5,.,.,CASSPGGAEPQHF,TGTGCCAGCTCACCAGGGGGCGCTGAGCCCCAGCATTTT
TRBV3-1/TRBV3-2,TRBJ2-5,.,.,CASSHTQGFQETQYF,TGTGCCAGCAGCCATACTCAGGGGTTCCAAGAGACCCAGTACTTC
TRBV5-1,TRBJ1-4,.,.,CASSLGGVDEKLFF,TGCGCCAGCAGCTTGGGCGGGGTCGACGAAAAACTGTTTTTT
TRBV10-3,TRBJ2-5,.,.,CAIRGAAQETQYF,TGTGCCATCAGGGGGGCAGCACAAGAGACCCAGTACTTC
TRBV11-3,TRBJ2-3,.,.,CASSLGRLSTDTQYF,TGTGCCAGCAGCTTAGGCAGGCTCTCCACAGATACGCAGTATTTT
TRBV9,TRBJ1-6,.,.,CASSARLASYNSPLHF,TGTGCCAGCAGCGCCCGACTTGCCTCCTATAATTCACCCCTCCACTTT
TRBV6-5,TRBJ2-1,.,TRBD1,CASKQGQGPYNEQFF,TGTGCCAGCAAACAGGGACAGGGGCCCTACAATGAGCAGTTCTTC
TRBV6-4,TRBJ2-3,.,.,CASSVDTGTDTQYF,TGTGCCAGCAGTGTAGATACGGGGACAGATACGCAGTATTTT
TRBV5-1,TRBJ1-1,.,.,CASSSPGGTEAFF,TGCGCCAGCAGCTCTCCCGGGGGAACTGAAGCTTTCTTT
TRBV25-1,TRBJ2-1,.,.,CASSDRLHEQFF,TGTGCCAGCAGTGATCGCCTACATGAGCAGTTCTTC
TRBV5-4,TRBJ1-2,.,.,CASSQGQPYGYTF,TGTGCCAGCAGCCAAGGACAGCCCTATGGCTACACCTTC
TRBV7-2,TRBJ1-1,.,.,CASSLMPGNTEAFF,TGTGCCAGCAGCTTAATGCCCGGGAACACTGAAGCTTTCTTT
TRBV28,TRBJ1-2,.,.,CASSLEANYGYTF,TGTGCCAGCAGTTTAGAGGCAAACTATGGCTACACCTTC
TRBV30,TRBJ1-4,.,.,CAWTGGVDEKLFF,TGTGCCTGGACGGGGGGAGTTGATGAAAAACTGTTTTTT
TRBV7-8,TRBJ1-5,.,.,CASSLFHDQPQHF,TGTGCCAGCAGCTTATTTCATGATCAGCCCCAGCATTTT
TRBV5-1,TRBJ2-7,.,.,CASSDMDGSYEQYF,TGCGCCAGCAGCGATATGGACGGGAGCTACGAGCAGTACTTC
TRBV7-2,TRBJ1-1,.,.,CATGRFNTEAFF,TGTGCTACAGGCAGGTTTAACACTGAAGCTTTCTTT